The 3 T cell receptor beta chains in this list originate from one sample, sequenced in a study of early T cells in non-severe SARS-CoV-2 infection. From the 5' RACE reads, TCRdb called clonotypes with MiXCR, one entry per CDR3 protein. Of some 28,000 distinct CDR3 sequences in the sample, about 4.6% are singletons; the top ten hold around 10%. Sequencing input: whole blood. The source is an adult who was a healthcare worker with PCR-confirmed SARS-CoV-2 infection or an uninfected control (not recorded which).

About this clonotype itself: A much larger clone sits a single nucleotide away, making a read error possible. This chain links TRBV10-3 with TRBJ2-2; D remains unclear. The length of the CDR3 is 17 residues. CDR1 and CDR2 (germline): ENHRY, SYGVKD. CDR3 coding DNA: TGTGTCATCAGTGAGTCGATTGACTGGTCGAACACCGGGGAGCTGTTTTTT. This encodes CVISESIDWSNTGELFF.

This clonotype was seen repeatedly, ten times or more. The genes are TRBV5-1 and TRBJ2-2; D is perhaps TRBD2 (5 bases). The CDR3 is made up of 14 amino acids. Germline lookup yields CDR1 SGHRS and CDR2 YFSETQ. The V end lost 0 bases, the J end lost 6 bases, and 9 bases lay between the germline ends. The CDR3 loop reads CASSLGREAGELFF. The CDR3 nucleotides are TGCGCCAGCAGCTTGGGTCGGGAAGCCGGGGAGCTGTTTTTT.

The chain joins TRBV29-1 to TRBJ1-4; D is ambiguous. CDR1 SQVTM and CDR2 ANQGSEA come from the germline V gene. V shed 6 bases and J shed 0 bases, with 8 bases lying between them. The CDR3 is 13 amino acids. The CDR3 DNA sequence: TGCAGCGTGGTTAGCCCAACTAATGAAAAACTGTTTTTT. Translating gives CSVVSPTNEKLFF.